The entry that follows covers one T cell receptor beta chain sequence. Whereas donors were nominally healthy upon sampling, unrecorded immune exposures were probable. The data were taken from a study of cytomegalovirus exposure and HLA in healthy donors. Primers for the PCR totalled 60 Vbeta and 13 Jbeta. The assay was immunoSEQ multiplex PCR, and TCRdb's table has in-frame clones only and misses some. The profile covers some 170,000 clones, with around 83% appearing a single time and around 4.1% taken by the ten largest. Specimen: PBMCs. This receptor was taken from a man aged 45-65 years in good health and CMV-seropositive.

In DNA form, the CDR3 reads TGCGCCAGCAGCCAAGATGGGGCTAGATTAGAGACCCAGTACTTC. Translation: CASSQDGARLETQYF. The genes are TRBV4-3 and TRBJ2-5; tentatively, D is TRBD1 (5 bases). V dropped 0 bases and J dropped 4 bases, with 12 bases sitting between them. The germline gives CDR1 LGHNA, CDR2 YSLEER. The CDR3 loop spans 15 amino acids.